A selection of T cell receptor beta chains follows, all from one sample in a study of esophageal squamous cell carcinoma under preoperative chemotherapy. TCRdb re-derived calls from the PCR reads in MiXCR, one entry per CDR3 protein. The sample includes 15,000 to 20,000 distinct CDR3 sequences, 40% to 50% seen only once; the top ten take approximately 31%. Sampling was carried out from a patient given preoperative chemotherapy. The receptors were sampled from a human donor with esophageal squamous cell carcinoma. The donor label of this sample is uncertain. CDR3s include the opening cysteine and the closing phenylalanine or tryptophan.

CAISESLGQQETQYF | TRBV10-3
CASSLGPGQIQKTQYF | TRBV7-2
CATSDFWDSYGYTF | TRBV24-1
CASSLKGSFSDDLNTDTQYF | TRBV7-3
CAIQDLHSTNEQFF | TRBV12-3/TRBV12-4
CASSPPEGEQYF | TRBV6-1
CASSPGLVDEQFF | TRBV7-9
CASGSSGTETQYF | TRBV12-5
CASSWGQETQYF | TRBV7-2
CASSATGRGATNIQYF | TRBV7-2
CASSLGPDEWVGKNIQYF | TRBV12-3/TRBV12-4
CASSQEGLTHYEQYF | TRBV4-1
CASSYEVAGIIDNEQFF | TRBV6-5
CASSLVGGGTQYF | TRBV7-2
CASSPGTGAEAKNIQYF | TRBV11-3
CASSYGRGETQYF | TRBV7-9
CASSRLAGPYEQFF | TRBV7-2
CASSLGALQGVNEQYF | TRBV7-6
CASNSQGKDEQFF | TRBV7-8
CASSLGGYGYEQYF | TRBV7-2
CASSWYSQGGGEQYF | TRBV11-3
CASSAQTSTLEQYF | TRBV6-1
CASSEDMDEQYF | TRBV6-1
CASSLGGRLAGALNEQFF | TRBV7-2
CASRGGDSGANVLTF | TRBV6-1
CASSYRDLTYNEQYF | TRBV7-8
CASSLTSGEADTQYF | TRBV7-3
CASSVEGGNEQFF | TRBV6-4
CASSTDIAQYF | TRBV7-2
CASSVSPANEQFF | TRBV6-1
CAIGDIINTEAFF | TRBV10-3
CASSQVAGRYGYTF | TRBV7-8
CASSARGGGGTDTQYF | TRBV7-2
CAITGRVGPTKQFF | TRBV25-1
CASSYSSGGNNEQFF | TRBV6-5